This TCR beta chain was observed in a study of blood T cell repertoires in COVID-19 (dated by TCRdb to 2019 to 2021). Study-level background: Collaborator samples came from the United States, Italy and Spain and covered acute and convalescent phases of COVID-19. The sample metadata nearly always contained a de-identified subject ID, COVID-19 status, age in years and sex. The samples were drawn from the first 160 participants of the ongoing ImmuneRACE study and from under 1,500 subjects provided by 6 global collaborators. Subjects who had been exposed to COVID-19, were actively infected with it, or had recovered from it provided the deeply sampled blood TCRbeta repertoires that made up the dataset. The material from the prospective study consisted of cDNA or gDNA derived from T cells, B-cell-depleted T cells, or PBMCs. HLA class I and class II types, where available, came from metadata supplied by the sample provider rather than from assay-based typing. The repertoires were made available in a free public database intended to serve as a resource for research on the immune response to SARS-CoV-2. Broad study findings and their caveats: How much clinical and demographic metadata was included differed by source and by participant, and the metadata was provided uncurated.

TCRbeta CDR3 regions were amplified from genomic DNA using the immunoSEQ Assay, a bias-controlled multiplex PCR. From the authors' description of their analysis: Nucleated cell counts per sample were estimated from amplification of reference gene primers within the assay. To quantify the absolute abundance of each unique TCRbeta CDR3 rearrangement, sequence reads were collapsed and filtered. For each sample, productive Simpson clonality was calculated as the square root of Simpson's diversity index over productive rearrangements. The immuneACCESS repertoire file appears here via TCRdb, limited to in-frame rearrangements. These files lack a portion of the clones; in checked studies, under half of the deficit traces to unresolved V genes, and the cause of the others is not known. That table gives V, J and clone size, and the DNA gave D and trimming. Within this sample are around 190,000 clones, with about 70% of them counted one time only. The top ten clones comprise roughly 9.4% of the sample.

Counted from cysteine to phenylalanine, this CDR3 has 15 amino acids. Left in the record is the CDR3 DNA by itself, 45 bases read in frame from the first base. From a lookup of the germline V gene, CDR1 and CDR2 are MDHEN and SYDVKM. Trimming at the junction amounts to 7 bases on V and 0 bases on J, and the germline ends lie 13 bases apart. Turning to this clone: Which antigen it targets is not known. No base-level quality is on record; no much larger clone is a single base apart.

Whole blood was collected in K2EDTA tubes by collaborating institutions according to the institutions' own protocols. For TCRbeta analysis, collaborators shipped samples as frozen whole blood, isolated PBMCs, or DNA extracted from either of those sample types. Sample: peripheral blood. The receptor comes from a woman in her forties or fifties with active or convalescent COVID-19. The chain is made from TRBV28 and TRBJ1-3; the D gene is not confidently resolved. The sequenced DNA: TGTGCCAGCACCCCCGCGGGTAGCTCTGGAAACACCATATATTTT. Protein translation: CASTPAGSSGNTIYF. Where the CDR3 stops, the reference TRBV28 and TRBJ1-3 genes take over; the full variable domain is DVKVTQSSRYLVKRTGEKVFLECVQDMDHENMFWYRQDPGLGLRLIYFSYDVKMKEKGDIPEGYSVSREKKERFSLILESASTNQTSMYLCASTPAGSSGNTIYFGEGSWLTVV.